This T cell receptor beta chain was obtained from a study of patients and donors after allogeneic stem cell transplantation. CDR1 and CDR2 from the germline V gene are DFQATT and SNEGSKA (reference sequence). This CDR3 spans 16 amino acids. With 3 bases clipped from V and 4 bases from J, the junction kept 15 bases outside the gene matches. A single record per CDR3 protein comes from TCRdb applying MiXCR to the RT-PCR reads. The sample contains 800,000 to 1,000,000 distinct CDR3 sequences, roughly 18% of which appear only once. This clonotype has a handful of counts. This clonotype was obtained from a human donor who was either an allogeneic HSCT recipient or a stem cell or donor lymphocyte infusion donor (not recorded which). It is not recorded whose cells these are; they may come from a transplant donor. The rearrangement joins TRBV20-1 to TRBJ2-7; the match to TRBD2 covers 7 bases. Material for sequencing was blood, either unsorted or a sorted T cell fraction (not recorded which). CDR3 bases: TGCAGTGCTAGGGGTATGGGGAGGGAGGGGACTTACGAGCAGTACTTC. Protein product: CSARGMGREGTYEQYF.